This T cell receptor (beta chain) was identified during a study of shared clonotypes between healthy human individuals. Looking at the study overall: Participating donors consisted of a couple of women and a few men aged 18 to 49. Per-donor plates numbered three CD4 naive, three CD4 memory, two CD8 naive and one CD8 memory.

Several immunoSEQ plates received, in even portions, the genomic DNA of each subset. Generated by immunoSEQ multiplex PCR, the TCRdb table keeps only in-frame clones and is missing some. The top ten clones hold around 1.4% of a sample with over a million clones, around 75% of them seen once. With respect to this clone: Its target is not known.

Study findings and constraints: Among donors, the sharing of clonotypes was expected to be influenced by sequencing depth.

The receptor's source is a man between 18 and 35 years old in good health. The specimen was memory CD4+ T cells sorted from blood. As for subset: CD45RA-negative fraction.

CDR3 bases: TGTGCCAGCGGCAGGGGGCAGGGAGAGACCCAGTACTTC. Translating it yields CASGRGQGETQYF. The chain has TRBV7-9 and TRBJ2-5, with TRBD1 matching 8 bases. Per germline, CDR1 SEHNR and CDR2 FQNEAQ (reference sequence). CDR3 length equals 13 residues. The trim removed 8 bases at V and 4 bases at J, leaving 6 bases unmatched.